These 28 T cell receptor beta chains share one sample of origin, sequenced in a study of T cell responses to AZD1222 COVID-19 vaccine. TCRdb's copy holds only in-frame clones and misses some; the assay was immunoSEQ multiplex PCR. The table records about 100,000 clones, 80% to 90% of them present only once. This sample comprised peripheral blood, obtained on day 0 of AZD1222 vaccination. The source is an adult in good health.

The rearrangement uses TRBV4-1 and TRBJ2-5, with a possible D match to TRBD1 (5 bases). Trimming took 1 base from V and 2 from J, leaving 5 bases between them. The germline V gene has CDR1 MGHRA and CDR2 YSYEKL. The CDR3 covers 13 residues. The CDR3 nucleotides read TGCGCCAGCAGCCAAGGACAGCAAGAGACCCAGTACTTC. Its translation: CASSQGQQETQYF.

The chain couples TRBV2 to TRBJ2-7, with D tentatively TRBD1 (5 bases). This CDR3 has 13 residues. V was shortened by 3 bases and J by 5 bases, with 11 bases between the two germline ends. Per the germline V gene, CDR1 is SNHLY and CDR2 is FYNNEI. This chain's CDR3 is CASSDNWGDEQYF. The CDR3 DNA follows: TGTGCCAGCAGTGACAATTGGGGCGACGAGCAGTACTTC.

This chain connects TRBV7-9 to TRBJ2-7; D could derive from TRBD1 or TRBD2 (5 bases each). This CDR3 is built from 14 residues. From germline, CDR1 is SEHNR and CDR2 FQNEAQ (reference sequence). The V and J ends lost 5 bases and 2 bases respectively, with 13 bases between them. CDR3 amino acids: CASSPGTGTYEQYF. CDR3 in DNA: TGTGCCAGCAGCCCAGGGACCGGCACCTACGAGCAGTACTTC.

This clone was detected many times. The chain combines TRBV7-8 with TRBJ2-1; 7 nucleotides align to TRBD2. The germline V gene has CDR1 SGHVS and CDR2 FQNEAQ. The CDR3 has 12 amino acids. The V and J ends lost 5 bases and 14 bases, in that order; junction bases with no gene match: 9. CDR3 DNA: TGTGCCAGCAGCCCGAGTGGTGGGGGGGAGTTCTTC. Translated, it gives CASSPSGGGEFF.

V and J are TRBV11-3 and TRBJ1-4; D is possibly TRBD1 (5 bases). Germline CDR1 reads SGHNT; CDR2 reads YENEEA. The CDR3 extends over 17 amino acids. V gave up 5 bases and J gave up 8 bases, with 24 bases separating them. Written as DNA, the CDR3 is TGTGCCAGCAGCCTGATGGGGCAGTCCGGGCTTGGGGAAAAACTGTTTTTT. It translates to CASSLMGQSGLGEKLFF.

The rearrangement uses TRBV7-2 and TRBJ1-5; D is unclear. The CDR3 is made up of 18 amino acids. In germline, CDR1 is SGHTA, CDR2 FQGNSA. The V and J ends lost 1 base and 0 bases respectively, with 16 bases between them. For the CDR3, the DNA is TGTGCCAGCAGCTTAGAAGGAGGATTCCTCAATAGCAATCAGCCCCAGCATTTT. Translation: CASSLEGGFLNSNQPQHF.

This rearrangement joins TRBV10-3 to TRBJ1-5; a weak D match, TRBD1 (6 bases). The CDR3 consists of 13 residues. Trimming stripped 4 bases from V and 2 bases from J, with 6 bases between. Germline V gives CDR1 ENHRY, CDR2 SYGVKD. The CDR3 DNA reads TGTGCCATCAGTGGACAGGGCAATCAGCCCCAGCATTTT. Amino acid sequence: CAISGQGNQPQHF.

This clone was counted between two and nine times. This chain uses TRBV6-5 with TRBJ1-1; D remains unclear. The length of the CDR3 is 13 residues. The germline CDR1 and CDR2 sequences are MNHEY and SVGAGI. Deletions cut 6 bases from V and 1 base from J, with 9 bases between. The CDR3 DNA reads as TGTGCCAGCAGAAAAGGGCCGAACACTGAAGCTTTCTTT. Protein: CASRKGPNTEAFF.

The chain couples TRBV28 to TRBJ1-4; perhaps TRBD1 as D (6 bases). Trimming pared 6 bases from V and 2 bases from J, leaving 28 bases between. This CDR3 comprises 20 residues. Per germline, CDR1 MDHEN and CDR2 SYDVKM. CDR3 in amino acids: CASSSGQPLRPVPTNEKLFF. CDR3 bases: TGTGCCAGCAGCTCAGGACAGCCTTTAAGACCCGTACCGACTAATGAAAAACTGTTTTTT.

This chain links TRBV9 with TRBJ2-7; 9 nucleotides align to TRBD2. The CDR3 is 14 amino acids. Germline CDR1 is SGDLS and CDR2 is YYNGEE. V trimming: 3 bases; J trimming: 4 bases; junction bases outside the gene matches: 5. CDR3: CASSAASGKYEQYF. CDR3 bases: TGTGCCAGCAGCGCCGCTAGCGGGAAATACGAGCAGTACTTC.

The J gene is TRBJ2-1, the V gene TRBV7-2, with 9 bases matching TRBD2. The germline V gene encodes CDR1 SGHTA and CDR2 FQGNSA. CDR3 length: 16 residues. J was trimmed by 6 bases and V by 2 bases; bases with no gene match: 8. The CDR3 spells CASSLLAGVLPNEQFF. DNA of the CDR3: TGTGCCAGCAGCTTATTAGCGGGAGTTTTACCCAATGAGCAGTTCTTC.

The V call is TRBV28, the J call TRBJ1-1; 7 bases match TRBD1. The CDR3 loop spans 14 amino acids. Unmatched junction bases numbered 10, after V lost 8 bases and J lost 4 bases. The V gene's germline CDR1 is MDHEN and CDR2 SYDVKM. Here the CDR3 DNA reads TGTGCCAGCGGAAGGGGGCTCTCGGGCACTGAAGCTTTCTTT. This gives the protein CASGRGLSGTEAFF.

In this sample, this clone turned up many times. The chain links TRBV6-5 to TRBJ1-1; D gene ambiguous. CDR1 and CDR2 (germline): MNHEY, SVGAGI. The V and J ends lost 2 bases and 1 base respectively, with 5 bases between them. This CDR3 is 13 amino acids long. CDR3 coding DNA: TGTGCCAGCAGTTACGGAGAGAACACTGAAGCTTTCTTT. It specifies CASSYGENTEAFF.

V gene TRBV7-9 combines with J gene TRBJ1-6; weak D call: TRBD1 (6 bases). CDR1 and CDR2 (germline): SEHNR, FQNEAQ (reference sequence). V lost 5 bases to trimming and J lost 10 bases, with 18 bases between them. The CDR3 has 15 amino acids. CDR3 in DNA: TGTGCCAGCAGCCCCCCGGGGGCCGGCGGATCACCCCTCCACTTT. Residues: CASSPPGAGGSPLHF. Combining the CDR3 with reference TRBV7-9 and TRBJ1-6 gives the whole variable domain DTGVSQNPRHKITKRGQNVTFRCDPISEHNRLYWYRQTLGQGPEFLTYFQNEAQLEKSRLLSDRFSAERPKGSFSTLEIQRTEQGDSAMYLCASSPPGAGGSPLHFGNGTRLTVT.

The V gene is TRBV5-6, the J gene TRBJ2-6, with 8 bases matching TRBD1. Germline V gives CDR1 SGHDT, CDR2 YYEEEE. V gave up 4 bases and J gave up 2 bases; unmatched junction bases: 8. The CDR3 is made up of 17 amino acids. CDR3 coding DNA: TGTGCCAGCAGCCCTTGGGGCAGGGGGCCTGGGGCCAACGTCCTGACTTTC. Translation gives CASSPWGRGPGANVLTF. Together with reference TRBV5-6 and TRBJ2-6, the CDR3 gives the full variable domain: DAGVTQSPTHLIKTRGQQVTLRCSPKSGHDTVSWYQQALGQGPQFIFQYYEEEERQRGNFPDRFSGHQFPNYSSELNVNALLLGDSALYLCASSPWGRGPGANVLTFGAGSRLTVL.

V and J are TRBV9 and TRBJ1-4, with D maybe TRBD1 (6 bases). This CDR3 spans 15 amino acids. Germline CDR1 and CDR2: SGDLS and YYNGEE. Between the trimmed V and J ends, which lost 1 base and 5 bases, there was a span of 12 bases. The CDR3 sequence is CASSVRDTDNEKLFF. The CDR3 DNA sequence: TGTGCCAGCAGCGTAAGGGACACAGACAATGAAAAACTGTTTTTT.

V usage is TRBV2 and J usage is TRBJ1-2; 8 bases are a match to TRBD1. After removal of 6 bases from V and 8 bases from J, the junction contained 5 bases not matched to a gene. Per germline, CDR1 SNHLY and CDR2 FYNNEI. This CDR3 is built from 12 residues. The CDR3, as DNA: TGTGCCAGCAGGACACAGGGGGGCGGCTACACCTTC. It codes for CASRTQGGGYTF.

V usage is TRBV5-1 and J usage is TRBJ1-1; 9 nucleotides align to TRBD1. Germline CDR1 is SGHRS and CDR2 is YFSETQ. This CDR3 is 15 amino acids long. With V trimmed by 4 bases and J by 1 base, 5 bases remained unmatched. The CDR3 nucleotides are TGCGCCAGCAGCCTCCGACAGGGGGGGAACACTGAAGCTTTCTTT. Amino acid sequence: CASSLRQGGNTEAFF.

The genes are TRBV5-1 and TRBJ2-3, with D unresolved. The CDR3 is 14 amino acids. Looked up from germline, CDR1 is SGHRS and CDR2 is YFSETQ. V lost 5 bases to trimming and J lost 2 bases, with 12 bases between them. This CDR3 is CASRWSSLTDTQYF. The CDR3 DNA follows: TGCGCCAGCAGATGGAGCAGTCTCACAGATACGCAGTATTTT. Complete variable domain (other parts from reference TRBV5-1 and TRBJ2-3): KAGVTQTPRYLIKTRGQQVTLSCSPISGHRSVSWYQQTPGQGLQFLFEYFSETQRNKGNFPGRFSGRQFSNSRSEMNVSTLELGDSALYLCASRWSSLTDTQYFGPGTRLTVL.

The chain employs TRBV7-2 and TRBJ1-3; perhaps TRBD1 as D (5 bases). The CDR3 has 17 amino acids. Deletions cut 5 bases from V and 3 bases from J, with 20 bases between. CDR1 is SGHTA and CDR2 is FQGNSA in the germline V gene. DNA of the CDR3: TGTGCCAGCAGCCCGGGTAAACTTGGGACGGTTGGAAACACCATATATTTT. Amino acid sequence: CASSPGKLGTVGNTIYF.

This sequence joins TRBV5-4 and TRBJ2-3, with D perhaps matching TRBD2 (5 bases). The germline V gene encodes CDR1 SGHNT and CDR2 YYREEE (reference sequence). Trimming stripped 4 bases from V and 6 bases from J, with 9 bases between. This CDR3 is built from 12 residues. For the CDR3, the DNA is TGTGCCAGCAGCCAGTTAGCGGATACGCAGTATTTT. Translating it yields CASSQLADTQYF.

This clone was counted a few times. This rearrangement joins TRBV11-2 to TRBJ2-5, with TRBD2 as a possible D gene (5 bases). This CDR3 has 14 amino acids. Between the trimmed V and J ends, which lost 0 bases and 1 base, there was a span of 6 bases. Germline V gene data show CDR1 as SGHAT and CDR2 as FQNNGV. CDR3 sequence (DNA): TGTGCCAGCAGCTTAGATCGGGGCCAAGAGACCCAGTACTTC. This gives the protein CASSLDRGQETQYF.

J is TRBJ1-1 and V is TRBV30; D is unclear. The ends were cut back, 2 bases at V and 0 bases at J, with 4 bases in the middle. This CDR3 region has 12 residues. Germline V gene data show CDR1 as GTSNPN and CDR2 as SVGIG (reference sequence). The CDR3 region has the DNA TGTGCCTGGAGTTCACTGAACACTGAAGCTTTCTTT. Amino acid sequence: CAWSSLNTEAFF.

The chain links TRBV6-2 or TRBV6-3 to TRBJ2-7; D not resolved. CDR1 is MNHEY, CDR2 SVGEGT, per germline. The CDR3 loop spans 14 amino acids. Deletions cut 2 bases from V and 1 base from J, with 9 bases between. The chain's CDR3 is CASSYVGVSYEQYF. The CDR3 DNA reads TGTGCCAGCAGTTACGTAGGTGTATCCTACGAGCAGTACTTC.

This clone occurred once. The chain couples TRBV27 to TRBJ1-4, with a tentative D call TRBD1 (5 bases). Trimming took 5 bases from V and 8 from J, leaving 15 bases between them. The CDR3 contains 14 residues. Germline V lookup: CDR1 MNHEY, CDR2 SMNVEV (reference sequence). CDR3 amino acids: CASSVRGREEKLFF. CDR3 coding DNA: TGTGCCAGCAGTGTAAGGGGAAGGGAGGAAAAACTGTTTTTT.

The chain is built from TRBV10-1 and TRBJ1-1, with a tentative D call TRBD1 (6 bases). The CDR3 has 13 residues. The ends were cut back, 10 bases at V and 0 bases at J, with 12 bases in the middle. Germline CDR1 and CDR2: WNHNN and SYGVQD (reference sequence). The CDR3 nucleotides read TGCGCCACCAAAGACAGGTTGAACACTGAAGCTTTCTTT. Translated, it gives CATKDRLNTEAFF.

The chain has TRBV7-2 and TRBJ2-7; D is ambiguous. The CDR3 sequence is 12 residues long. The germline V gene encodes CDR1 SGHTA and CDR2 FQGNSA. The germline V and J ends were trimmed by 0 bases and 5 bases, with 5 bases remaining between them. CDR3 region: CASSLAGHEQYF. In nucleotides, the CDR3 is TGTGCCAGCAGCTTAGCGGGCCACGAGCAGTACTTC.

This chain connects TRBV10-3 to TRBJ2-1; TRBD1 or TRBD2 may be the D gene (5 bases each). This CDR3 region has 14 residues. The V gene lost 3 bases and the J gene lost 5 bases, with 11 bases spanning the gap. The germline CDR1 and CDR2 sequences are ENHRY and SYGVKD. The CDR3 spells CAISESGGNNEQFF. The CDR3 DNA reads as TGTGCCATCAGTGAAAGTGGGGGAAACAATGAGCAGTTCTTC.